The 23 T cell receptor beta chains presented below share a single source sample, sequenced in a study of T cells expressing NK-cell markers. Using the 5' RACE reads, TCRdb records one entry per CDR3 protein without DNA. This listing includes roughly 390,000 distinct CDR3 sequences. Sequencing input: blood T cells: a sorted CD56 or NKG2C T cell subset, CD4+ or CD8+ T cells, or bulk PBMC T cells (not recorded which). These receptors were collected from a woman between 50 and 59 years old in good health.

The chain's CDR3 is CASSSLSGDEQYF. The chain employs TRBV5-6 and TRBJ2-7; TCRdb picks TRBD2, but there is no DNA to check that call. Germline V gene sequence: CDR1 SGHDT, CDR2 YYEEEE. The CDR3 consists of 13 residues.

The chain has TRBV4-1 and TRBJ2-1; TCRdb reports TRBD2, a call that lacks DNA to check it against. CDR1 is MGHRA and CDR2 is YSYEKL in the germline V gene. The CDR3 covers 15 residues. Here the CDR3 reads CASSQLEGRRDEQFF.

V gene TRBV7-2 combines with J gene TRBJ1-1. Germline CDR1 is SGHTA and CDR2 is FQGNSA. This CDR3 contains 13 residues. The CDR3 is CASSLMMNTEAFF.

J is TRBJ2-2 and V is TRBV27; checking the TCRdb D call of TRBD2 is not possible without DNA. CDR1 and CDR2 (germline): MNHEY, SMNVEV (reference sequence). The CDR3 is 14 amino acids. The CDR3 region is CASSFGSAAGELFF.

The chain is built from TRBV7-9 and TRBJ2-1; TCRdb calls TRBD2, which cannot be checked without DNA. The CDR3 is 16 amino acids. Germline assignment: CDR1 SEHNR and CDR2 FQNEAQ (reference sequence). The CDR3 spells CASSLALAGVSNEQFF. The whole variable domain, remainder taken from reference TRBV7-9 and TRBJ2-1, is DTGVSQNPRHKITKRGQNVTFRCDPISEHNRLYWYRQTLGQGPEFLTYFQNEAQLEKSRLLSDRFSAERPKGSFSTLEIQRTEQGDSAMYLCASSLALAGVSNEQFFGPGTRLTVL.

The CDR3: CSVVRGSGRETQYF. This chain uses TRBV29-1 with TRBJ2-5; without DNA, the TCRdb call of TRBD1 cannot be checked. Germline CDR1 reads SQVTM; CDR2 reads ANQGSEA. The CDR3 sequence is 14 residues long.

The chain employs TRBV7-8 and TRBJ2-3; TCRdb's assignment of TRBD1 cannot be checked, as there is no DNA. Germline V gives CDR1 SGHVS, CDR2 FQNEAQ. The CDR3 length is 11 residues. The CDR3 region is CASSAPGTQYF.

The V gene is TRBV6-5, the J gene TRBJ1-6; the D call from TCRdb, TRBD1, cannot be confirmed without DNA. Per germline, CDR1 MNHEY and CDR2 SVGAGI. There are 14 residues in the CDR3. CDR3 amino acids: CASSYSGQDSPLHF.

This chain connects TRBV11-1 to TRBJ2-1; no DNA is available, so the TRBD2 call from TCRdb remains unchecked. Germline V gene lookup returns CDR1 SGHAT and CDR2 FQDESV (reference sequence). The CDR3 totals 17 residues. Here the CDR3 reads CASSSRARSVSYNEQFF.

The chain couples TRBV5-1 to TRBJ2-5; TCRdb selects TRBD2, and the lack of DNA leaves this call unchecked. Per germline, CDR1 SGHRS and CDR2 YFSETQ. There are 16 residues in the CDR3. The CDR3 sequence is CASSLVSSGTGETQYF.

J is TRBJ2-5 and V is TRBV6-6; checking the TCRdb D call of TRBD2 is not possible without DNA. CDR1 and CDR2 (germline): MNHNY, SVGAGI (reference sequence). This CDR3 has 14 residues. This chain's CDR3 is CASTYAGGQETQYF.

The rearrangement uses TRBV11-2 and TRBJ2-1. The length of the CDR3 is 16 residues. In germline, CDR1 is SGHAT, CDR2 FQNNGV. CDR3 region: CASSLRRRSSYNEQFF.

The rearrangement joins TRBV9 to TRBJ1-1. This CDR3 has 14 amino acids. Germline V CDR1 and CDR2: SGDLS, YYNGEE. The CDR3 region is CASSVTAGSGEAFF.

The chain couples TRBV20-1 to TRBJ2-5; the D call from TCRdb, TRBD2, cannot be confirmed without DNA. CDR1 is DFQATT, CDR2 SNEGSKA, per germline (reference sequence). The CDR3 totals 12 residues. Here the CDR3 reads CSSGRGGETQYF.

This sequence joins TRBV4-1 and TRBJ2-7; the D call from TCRdb, TRBD1, cannot be confirmed without DNA. Germline-derived CDR1 and CDR2 are MGHRA and YSYEKL. The CDR3 is made up of 15 amino acids. Here the CDR3 reads CASSQDQGATYEQYF.

The chain carries TRBV29-1 and TRBJ2-3. Germline V gene sequence: CDR1 SQVTM, CDR2 ANQGSEA. The CDR3 runs to 11 residues. CDR3 region: CSAWRTDTQYF.

The chain is built from TRBV7-9 and TRBJ2-3. From germline, CDR1 is SEHNR and CDR2 FQNEAQ (reference sequence). The CDR3 is made up of 16 amino acids. This chain's CDR3 is CASSLDVSRSTDTQYF.

This chain uses TRBV7-2 with TRBJ2-1; TCRdb's assignment of TRBD2 cannot be checked, as there is no DNA. This CDR3 spans 14 amino acids. CDR1 SGHTA and CDR2 FQGNSA come from the germline V gene. The CDR3 protein is CASSLGGSSGEQFF. Combining the CDR3 with reference TRBV7-2 and TRBJ2-1 gives the whole variable domain GAGVSQSPSNKVTEKGKDVELRCDPISGHTALYWYRQSLGQGLEFLIYFQGNSAPDKSGLPSDRFSAERTGGSVSTLTIQRTQQEDSAVYLCASSLGGSSGEQFFGPGTRLTVL.

The chain employs TRBV12-3 or TRBV12-4 and TRBJ2-3; TCRdb's D call of TRBD1 is untestable without DNA. The CDR3 length is 14 residues. The CDR3 sequence is CASSFGGRTDTQYF.

The CDR3 sequence is CASALESGPYNEQFF. The rearrangement uses TRBV5-1 and TRBJ2-1; the D call of TRBD2 rests on TCRdb alone, since no DNA is present to check it. Per the germline V gene, CDR1 is SGHRS and CDR2 is YFSETQ. The CDR3 runs 15 residues.

This rearrangement joins TRBV18 to TRBJ2-3. The CDR3 extends over 13 amino acids. Germline V gene sequence: CDR1 KGHSH, CDR2 LQKENI. This CDR3 is CASSGLGTDTQYF. The entire variable domain, with the rest obtained from reference TRBV18 and TRBJ2-3, is as follows: NAGVMQNPRHLVRRRGQEARLRCSPMKGHSHVYWYRQLPEEGLKFMVYLQKENIIDESGMPKERFSAEFPKEGPSILRIQQVVRGDSAAYFCASSGLGTDTQYFGPGTRLTVL.

The chain is built from TRBV20-1 and TRBJ2-7. Germline-derived CDR1 and CDR2 are DFQATT and SNEGSKA (reference sequence). The CDR3 consists of 14 residues. The CDR3 spells CSVPLSGTTYEQYF.

V and J are TRBV9 and TRBJ2-2; TCRdb's assignment of TRBD2 cannot be checked, as there is no DNA. Germline V gives CDR1 SGDLS, CDR2 YYNGEE. CDR3 length equals 14 residues. The CDR3 sequence: CASSGLRGTGELFF.